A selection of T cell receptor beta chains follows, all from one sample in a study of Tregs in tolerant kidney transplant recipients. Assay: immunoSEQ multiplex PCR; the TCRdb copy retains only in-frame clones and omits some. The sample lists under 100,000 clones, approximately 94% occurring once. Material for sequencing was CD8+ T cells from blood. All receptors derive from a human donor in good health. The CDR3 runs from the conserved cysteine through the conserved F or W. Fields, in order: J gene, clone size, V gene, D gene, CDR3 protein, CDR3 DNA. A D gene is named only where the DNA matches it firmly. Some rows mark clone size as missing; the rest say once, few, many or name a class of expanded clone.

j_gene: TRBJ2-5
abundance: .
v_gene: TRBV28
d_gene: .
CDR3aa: CASSFLSSGKGGETQYF
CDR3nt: TGTGCCAGCAGTTTCCTCTCTAGCGGAAAGGGGGGGGAGACCCAGTACTTC

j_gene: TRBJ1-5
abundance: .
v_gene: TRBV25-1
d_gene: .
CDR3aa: CASSESEEHNQPQHF
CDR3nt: TGTGCCAGCAGTGAATCTGAGGAACACAATCAGCCCCAGCATTTT

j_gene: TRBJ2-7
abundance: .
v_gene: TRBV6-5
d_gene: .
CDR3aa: CASSLSLRRHEQYF
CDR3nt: TGTGCCAGCAGTTTATCTCTACGCCGGCACGAGCAGTACTTC

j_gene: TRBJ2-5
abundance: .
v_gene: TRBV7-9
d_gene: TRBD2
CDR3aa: CASSHLAGRGETQYF
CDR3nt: TGTGCCAGCAGCCATTTAGCAGGGAGGGGAGAGACCCAGTACTTC

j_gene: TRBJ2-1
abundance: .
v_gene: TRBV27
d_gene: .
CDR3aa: CASSFEALGTYEQFF
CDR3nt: TGTGCCAGCAGTTTTGAGGCACTCGGTACATATGAGCAGTTCTTC

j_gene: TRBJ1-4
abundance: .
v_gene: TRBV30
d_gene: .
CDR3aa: CAWSVVQNEKLFF
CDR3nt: TGTGCCTGGAGTGTGGTACAGAATGAAAAACTGTTTTTT

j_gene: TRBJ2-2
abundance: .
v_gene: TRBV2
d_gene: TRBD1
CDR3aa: CASKGQLTGELFF
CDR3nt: TGTGCCAGCAAGGGACAGTTGACCGGGGAGCTGTTTTTT

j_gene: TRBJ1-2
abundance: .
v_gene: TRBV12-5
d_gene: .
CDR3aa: CASGLQLDLDGYTF
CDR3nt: TGTGCTAGTGGTTTGCAACTAGACCTCGATGGCTACACCTTC

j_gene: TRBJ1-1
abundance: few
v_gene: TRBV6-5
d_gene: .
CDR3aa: CASSYSVRGNTEAFF
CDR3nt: TGTGCCAGCAGTTACTCCGTCAGGGGTAACACTGAAGCTTTCTTT

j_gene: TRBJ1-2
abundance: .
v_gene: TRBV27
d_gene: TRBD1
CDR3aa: CASSQGGYGYTF
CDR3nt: TGTGCCAGCAGTCAGGGGGGCTATGGCTACACCTTC

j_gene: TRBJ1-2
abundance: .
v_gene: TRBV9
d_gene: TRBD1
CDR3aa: CASSVGTGNYGYTF
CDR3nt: TGTGCCAGCAGCGTAGGGACAGGGAACTATGGCTACACCTTC

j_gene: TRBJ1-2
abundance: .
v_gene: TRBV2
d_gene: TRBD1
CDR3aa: CASSEGQGDYGYTF
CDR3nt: TGTGCCAGCAGTGAGGGACAGGGGGACTATGGCTACACCTTC

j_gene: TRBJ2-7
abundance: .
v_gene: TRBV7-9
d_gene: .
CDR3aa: CASSLLGTYEQYF
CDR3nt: TGTGCCAGCAGCTTACTAGGAACATACGAGCAGTACTTC

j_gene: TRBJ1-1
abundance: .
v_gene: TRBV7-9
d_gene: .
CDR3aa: CASSLDVGVTEAFF
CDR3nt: TGTGCCAGCAGCTTAGATGTGGGGGTCACTGAAGCTTTCTTT

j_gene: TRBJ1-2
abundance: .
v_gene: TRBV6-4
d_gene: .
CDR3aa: CASTGTTNYGYTF
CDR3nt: TGTGCCAGCACCGGGACAACTAACTATGGCTACACCTTC

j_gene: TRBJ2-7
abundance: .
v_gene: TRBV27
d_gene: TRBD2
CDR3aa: CASSLTGGSYEQYF
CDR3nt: TGTGCCAGCAGCCTAACGGGGGGGTCGTACGAGCAGTACTTC

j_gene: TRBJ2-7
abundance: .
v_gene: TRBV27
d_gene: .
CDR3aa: CASSFGGSSYEQYF
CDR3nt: TGTGCCAGCAGTTTTGGGGGTAGCTCCTACGAGCAGTACTTC

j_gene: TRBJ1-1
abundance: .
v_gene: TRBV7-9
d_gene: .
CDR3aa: CASSQVAASNTEAFF
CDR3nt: TGTGCCAGCAGCCAGGTAGCGGCTTCGAACACTGAAGCTTTCTTT

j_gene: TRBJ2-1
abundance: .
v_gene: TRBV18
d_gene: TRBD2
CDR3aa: CASSPGGASGSDEQFF
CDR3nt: TGTGCCAGCTCACCCGGGGGGGCTAGCGGGAGCGATGAGCAGTTCTTC

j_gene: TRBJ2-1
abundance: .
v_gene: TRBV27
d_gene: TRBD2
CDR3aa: CATSGESYNEQFF
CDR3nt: TGTGCCACTAGCGGGGAGTCCTACAATGAGCAGTTCTTC

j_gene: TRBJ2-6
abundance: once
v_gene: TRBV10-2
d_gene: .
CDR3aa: CASSEPILTGANVLTF
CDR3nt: TGCGCCAGCAGTGAACCTATATTAACTGGGGCCAACGTCCTGACTTTC

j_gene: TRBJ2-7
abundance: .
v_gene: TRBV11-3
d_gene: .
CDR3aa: CASSLGDNSYEQYF
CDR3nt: TGTGCCAGCAGCTTAGGGGACAACTCCTACGAGCAGTACTTC

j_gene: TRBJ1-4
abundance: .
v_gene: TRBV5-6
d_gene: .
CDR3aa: CASSLDGELFF
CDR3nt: TGTGCCAGCAGCTTGGATGGGGAACTGTTTTTT

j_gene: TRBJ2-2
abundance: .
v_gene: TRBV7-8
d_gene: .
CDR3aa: CASSLWGSENTGELFF
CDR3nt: TGTGCCAGCAGCTTATGGGGGTCGGAGAACACCGGGGAGCTGTTTTTT

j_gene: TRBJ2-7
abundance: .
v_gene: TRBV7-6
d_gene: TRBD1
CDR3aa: CASSLGTGGNEQYF
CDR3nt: TGTGCCAGCAGCTTAGGGACAGGGGGCAACGAGCAGTACTTC

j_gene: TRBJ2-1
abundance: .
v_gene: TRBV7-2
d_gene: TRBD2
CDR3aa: CASSNPYRLAGFYNEQFF
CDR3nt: TGTGCCAGCAGTAACCCATATAGACTAGCGGGGTTTTACAATGAGCAGTTCTTC

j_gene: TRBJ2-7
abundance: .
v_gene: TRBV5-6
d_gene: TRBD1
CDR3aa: CASSPGQAMHEQYF
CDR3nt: TGTGCCAGCAGCCCGGGACAGGCTATGCACGAGCAGTACTTC

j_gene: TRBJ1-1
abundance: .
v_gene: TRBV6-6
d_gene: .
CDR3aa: CASSTSRGTEAFF
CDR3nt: .

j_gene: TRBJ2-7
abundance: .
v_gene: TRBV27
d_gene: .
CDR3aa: CASSLGDKQYF
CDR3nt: TGTGCCAGCAGTTTAGGGGACAAGCAGTACTTC

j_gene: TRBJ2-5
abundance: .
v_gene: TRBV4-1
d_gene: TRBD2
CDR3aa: CASSQGPGRGETQYF
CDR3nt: TGCGCCAGCAGCCAAGGACCGGGGCGGGGGGAGACCCAGTACTTC

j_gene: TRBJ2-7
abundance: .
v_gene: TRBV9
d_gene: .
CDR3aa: CASSGTGLPDEQYF
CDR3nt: TGTGCCAGCAGCGGGACCGGGCTCCCGGACGAGCAGTACTTC

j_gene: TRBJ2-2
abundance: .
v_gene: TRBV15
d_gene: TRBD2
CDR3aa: CATSRRGLAGTGELFF
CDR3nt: TGTGCCACCAGCAGGCGGGGACTAGCGGGCACCGGGGAGCTGTTTTTT

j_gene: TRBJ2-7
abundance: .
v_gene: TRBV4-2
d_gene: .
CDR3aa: CASSQETAGADEQYF
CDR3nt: TGTGCCAGCAGCCAAGAGACGGCAGGGGCGGACGAGCAGTACTTC

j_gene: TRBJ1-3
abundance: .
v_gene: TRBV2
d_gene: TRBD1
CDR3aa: CASGTDSSGNTIYF
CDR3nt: TGTGCCAGCGGGACAGACAGCTCTGGAAACACCATATATTTT

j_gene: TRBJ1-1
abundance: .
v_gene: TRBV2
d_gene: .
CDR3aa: CASRGIPVAFF
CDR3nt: TGTGCCAGCAGGGGGATCCCGGTGGCTTTCTTT

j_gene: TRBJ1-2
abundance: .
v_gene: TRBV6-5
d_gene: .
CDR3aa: CASSYLDSNYGYTF
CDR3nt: TGTGCCAGCAGTTATCTAGACAGTAACTATGGCTACACCTTC

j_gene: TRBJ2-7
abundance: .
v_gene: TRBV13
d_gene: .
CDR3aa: CASSLWGSYEQYF
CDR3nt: TGTGCCAGCAGCCTTTGGGGCTCCTACGAGCAGTACTTC

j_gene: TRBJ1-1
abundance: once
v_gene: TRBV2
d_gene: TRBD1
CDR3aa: CANPSGTGNTEAFF
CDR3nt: TGTGCCAACCCCTCCGGGACAGGGAACACTGAAGCTTTCTTT

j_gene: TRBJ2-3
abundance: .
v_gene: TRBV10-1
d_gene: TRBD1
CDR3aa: CASSEDRVCTDTQYF
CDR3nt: TGCGCCAGCAGTGAAGACAGGGTTTGCACAGATACGCAGTATTTT

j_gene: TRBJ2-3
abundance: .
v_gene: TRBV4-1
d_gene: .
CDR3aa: CASSQVGSGHRTDTQYF
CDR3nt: TGCGCCAGCAGCCAAGTGGGGTCCGGACACCGCACAGATACGCAGTATTTT

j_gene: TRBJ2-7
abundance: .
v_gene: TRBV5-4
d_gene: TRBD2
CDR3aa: CASSLGGLGLNEQYF
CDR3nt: TGTGCCAGCAGCTTGGGAGGACTAGGACTCAACGAGCAGTACTTC

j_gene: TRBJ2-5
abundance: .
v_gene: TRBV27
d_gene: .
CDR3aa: CASSLSGLETQYF
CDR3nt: TGTGCCAGCAGTTTATCCGGGTTGGAGACCCAGTACTTC